The entry below describes one T cell receptor beta chain. The data stem from a study of cytomegalovirus exposure and HLA in healthy donors. About the study: T cells numbering about 200 million yielded some 110 million unique TCR beta sequences in an earlier analysis.

In germline, CDR1 is KGHSH, CDR2 LQKENI. The V end was cut by 2 bases, the J end by 1 base, with 9 bases between. The CDR3 sequence is 16 residues long. PCR employed 60 Vbeta and 13 Jbeta primers. Clones were read by immunoSEQ multiplex PCR, and TCRdb kept only the in-frame ones, dropping some. The table includes some 110,000 clones, 60% to 80% detected once. This TCR derives from a man aged 45-65 years in good health and CMV-seropositive. The chain links TRBV18 to TRBJ2-6; D unresolved. Sequences were obtained from PBMCs. Here the CDR3 DNA reads TGTGCCAGCTCACCAAATTCAGGATCTGGGGCCAACGTCCTGACTTTC. It encodes CASSPNSGSGANVLTF.